This T cell receptor (beta chain) was found in a study of cytotoxic CD8 clonotypes in ibrutinib-treated CLL. The wider study: Patient counts were around 10 relapsed/refractory, around 15 treatment-naive and some 17 IGHV unmutated. Timing of response sample collection was a median around eleven months after treatment start, with a range of 6 to 36.

Comments on this clone: The antigen remains unidentified.

Study-wide results and limits: Against age-matched healthy donors, baseline clonality ran higher and tracked circulating CD8+ T-cell counts.

The V end was cut by 4 bases, the J end by 1 base, with 9 bases between. This CDR3 region has 13 residues. Germline-derived CDR1 and CDR2 are SGHNT and YYREEE (reference sequence). Genomic DNA (about 2 micrograms) was obtained from cryopreserved PBMCs for construction of TCR beta libraries. TCRdb keeps only in-frame clones here, not all; method: immunoSEQ multiplex PCR. The data show about 40,000 clones, with about two thirds seen just once and about 7.4% held by the top ten. The chain has TRBV5-4 and TRBJ2-7; D possibly corresponds to TRBD2 (5 bases). The origin of this receptor is a human donor with chronic lymphocytic leukemia. The material sequenced was PBMCs, taken at disease progression, from a patient treated with ibrutinib. The CDR3 spells CASSTGVSYEQYF. CDR3 coding DNA: TGTGCCAGCAGCACCGGGGTATCCTACGAGCAGTACTTC.